This T cell receptor beta chain was identified in a study of shared clonotypes between healthy human individuals. Recent acute infections and vaccinations were absent in the healthy HIV-negative adult donors. Assay: immunoSEQ multiplex PCR; the TCRdb copy retains only in-frame clones and omits some. The sample carries 98,000 or so clones, around 68% recorded once. The receptor comes from a woman aged 25 to 39 in good health. The sequencing input was memory CD8+ T cells sorted from blood. Described subset: CD45RO+ cells pooled with CCR7-negative TemRA cells.

This CDR3 is CASSTGTSGYNEQFF. DNA of the CDR3: TGTGCCAGTAGTACCGGGACTAGCGGCTACAATGAGCAGTTCTTC. This chain links TRBV19 with TRBJ2-1; 11 nucleotides align to TRBD2. V dropped 4 bases and J dropped 3; count of bases not matched to a gene: 2. CDR1 and CDR2 from the germline V gene are LNHDA and SQIVND (reference sequence). The CDR3 consists of 15 residues.